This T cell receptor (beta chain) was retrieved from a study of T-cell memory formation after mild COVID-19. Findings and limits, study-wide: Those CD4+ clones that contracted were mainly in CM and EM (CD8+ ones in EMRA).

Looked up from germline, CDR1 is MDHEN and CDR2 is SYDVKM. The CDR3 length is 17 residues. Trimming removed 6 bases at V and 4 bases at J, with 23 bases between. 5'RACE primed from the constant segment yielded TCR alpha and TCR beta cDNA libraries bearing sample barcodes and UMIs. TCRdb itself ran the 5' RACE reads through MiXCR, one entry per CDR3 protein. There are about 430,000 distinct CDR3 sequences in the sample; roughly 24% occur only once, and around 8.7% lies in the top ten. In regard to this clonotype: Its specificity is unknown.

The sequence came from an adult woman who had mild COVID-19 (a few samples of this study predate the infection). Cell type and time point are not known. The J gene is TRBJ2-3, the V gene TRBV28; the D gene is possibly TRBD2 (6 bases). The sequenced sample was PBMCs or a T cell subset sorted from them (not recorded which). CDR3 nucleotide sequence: TGTGCCAGCAGCTCCGGCACGTGGCGGGGTTCCCCAGATACGCAGTATTTT. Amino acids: CASSSGTWRGSPDTQYF.